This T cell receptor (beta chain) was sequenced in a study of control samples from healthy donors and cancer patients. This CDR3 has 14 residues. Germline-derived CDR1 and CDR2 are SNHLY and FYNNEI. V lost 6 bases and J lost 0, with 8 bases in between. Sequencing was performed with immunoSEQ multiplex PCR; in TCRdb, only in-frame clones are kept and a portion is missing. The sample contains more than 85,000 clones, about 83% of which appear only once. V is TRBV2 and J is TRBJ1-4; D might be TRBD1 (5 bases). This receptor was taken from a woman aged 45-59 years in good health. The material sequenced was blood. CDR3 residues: CASRSTATNEKLFF. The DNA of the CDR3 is TGTGCCAGCAGATCGACAGCAACTAATGAAAAACTGTTTTTT.